The 8 T cell receptor beta chains listed next were all sequenced from one sample in a study of graft-versus-host responses after intestinal transplantation. Profiling relied on immunoSEQ multiplex PCR, and the TCRdb table lists in-frame clones only, not all of them. The sample contains about 100,000 clones, about 88% of which appear only once. These receptors' antigens are unknown. Sequencing was performed on unstimulated CD4+ T cells sorted from spleen or lymph node cells, taken before transplant. All receptors come from a human donor who was the organ donor for an intestinal transplant.

V gene TRBV6-6 combines with J gene TRBJ1-2; no clear D gene. This CDR3 has 14 residues. Germline V gene lookup returns CDR1 MNHNY and CDR2 SVGAGI (reference sequence). The ends were cut back, 8 bases at V and 4 bases at J, with 17 bases in the middle. The CDR3 DNA reads as TGTGCCAGCGACCTATACGGGGAGGGCTATGGCTACACCTTC. It specifies CASDLYGEGYGYTF.

The chain employs TRBV7-3 and TRBJ1-2; no reliable D call. V lost 0 bases, J lost 8 bases, and 13 bases lay in between. CDR1 SGHTA and CDR2 FQGTGA come from the germline V gene. The CDR3 runs 14 residues. CDR3 sequence (DNA): TGTGCCAGCAGCTTAACGGGTGGGTCGGGAGGCTACACCTTC. Amino acids: CASSLTGGSGGYTF.

This sequence joins TRBV2 and TRBJ1-5, with 9 nucleotides matching TRBD1. With 6 bases clipped from V and 6 bases from J, the junction kept 6 bases outside the gene matches. The CDR3 runs to 14 residues. Germline loops: CDR1 SNHLY, CDR2 FYNNEI. CDR3 DNA sequence: TGTGCCAGCAGAGCTGACAGGGGGACTCAGCCCCAGCATTTT. Its translation: CASRADRGTQPQHF. Filled out from reference TRBV2 and TRBJ1-5, the complete variable domain reads EPEVTQTPSHQVTQMGQEVILRCVPISNHLYFYWYRQILGQKVEFLVSFYNNEISEKSEIFDDQFSVERPDGSNFTLKIRSTKLEDSAMYFCASRADRGTQPQHFGDGTRLSIL.

The V gene is TRBV6-1, the J gene TRBJ1-2; the match to TRBD1 covers 10 bases. Germline V gives CDR1 MNHNS, CDR2 SASEGT. V was clipped by 6 bases and J by 5 bases; unmatched bases: 6. This CDR3 is 14 amino acids long. Written as DNA, the CDR3 is TGTGCCAGCAGCGCCGGGACAGGGGAATATGGCTACACCTTC. This sequence encodes CASSAGTGEYGYTF.

The chain uses TRBV6-1 and TRBJ1-2; D gene unclear. This CDR3 has 11 amino acids. V was cut by 6 bases and J by 7 bases, with 9 bases left in between. The germline CDR1 and CDR2 sequences are MNHNS and SASEGT. Here the CDR3 DNA reads TGTGCCAGCAGAGTCGGCGGTGGCTACACCTTC. Its protein product is CASRVGGGYTF.

The J gene is TRBJ1-6, the V gene TRBV11-2; D remains ambiguous. The germline CDR1 and CDR2 sequences are SGHAT and FQNNGV. There are 14 residues in the CDR3. The V end lost 0 bases, the J end lost 10 bases, and 10 bases lay between the germline ends. The CDR3 spells CASSLDQAGSPLHF. The CDR3 DNA reads TGTGCCAGCAGCTTAGATCAGGCTGGCTCACCCCTCCACTTT.

CDR3 sequence (DNA): TGCGCCAGCAGCGAGGGACGTCAGAACACTGAAGCTTTCTTT. Protein: CASSEGRQNTEAFF. The chain couples TRBV5-1 to TRBJ1-1; TRBD1 is a possible D gene (5 bases). V lost 4 bases and J lost 1, with 11 bases in between. The CDR3 is 14 amino acids. Germline V CDR1 and CDR2: SGHRS, YFSETQ.

V gene TRBV30 combines with J gene TRBJ2-7; 11 bases are shared with TRBD1. This CDR3 contains 14 residues. V gave up 4 bases and J gave up 2 bases; unmatched junction bases: 4. Germline V gives CDR1 GTSNPN, CDR2 SVGIG (reference sequence). CDR3 nucleotides: TGTGCCTGGACAGGGGGACAGGGGGCCTACGAGCAGTACTTC. Protein: CAWTGGQGAYEQYF.